There are a few counts of the clone carrying this TCR beta chain. No antigen is known for it. The donor group consisted entirely of healthy Caucasians. Via MiXCR, TCRdb re-called the 5' RACE reads, giving one row per CDR3 protein. The table lists some 250,000 distinct CDR3 sequences, about 13% of them singletons, with roughly 4.2% in the top ten. CDR3 length: 18 residues. The germline V and J ends were trimmed by 4 bases and 0 bases, with 18 bases remaining between them. Germline CDR1 reads LGHNA; CDR2 reads YNFKEQ. These data belong to a study of identical twins. Points from the study as a whole: High-abundance cord blood beta clonotypes had fewer insertions; memory repertoires showed none. Weaker excess twin sharing was observed in beta out-of-frame sequences. It was possible that invariant MAIT and iNKT cells partly confounded the zero-insertion analyses.

This same sample was also taken into another study, of yellow fever vaccine responses in identical twins.

The clonotype originates from a woman younger than 30 in good health. The chain uses TRBV4-2 and TRBJ2-2; a weak D match, TRBD1 (6 bases). Sequencing was performed on memory (CD45RO+) T cells sorted from blood. This CDR3 reads CASSRLGQNRANTGELFF. The CDR3, as DNA: TGTGCCAGCAGCCGGTTGGGTCAGAACAGGGCGAACACCGGGGAGCTGTTTTTT.